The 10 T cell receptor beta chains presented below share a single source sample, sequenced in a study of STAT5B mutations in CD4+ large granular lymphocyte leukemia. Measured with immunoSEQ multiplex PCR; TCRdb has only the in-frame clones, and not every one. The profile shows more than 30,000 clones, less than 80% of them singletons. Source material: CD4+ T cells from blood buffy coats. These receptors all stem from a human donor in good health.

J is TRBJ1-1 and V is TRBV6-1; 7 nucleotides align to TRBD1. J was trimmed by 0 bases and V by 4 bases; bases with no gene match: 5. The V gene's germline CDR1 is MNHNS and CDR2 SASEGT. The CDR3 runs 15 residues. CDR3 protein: CASSASGTVNTEAFF. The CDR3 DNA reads TGTGCCAGCAGTGCCTCTGGGACAGTGAACACTGAAGCTTTCTTT.

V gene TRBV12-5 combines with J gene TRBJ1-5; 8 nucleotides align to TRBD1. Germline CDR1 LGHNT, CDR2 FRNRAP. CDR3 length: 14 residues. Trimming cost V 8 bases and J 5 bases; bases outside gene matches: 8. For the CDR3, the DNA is TGTGCTAGTCAATGGGGACAGGCAGATCAGCCCCAGCATTTT. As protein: CASQWGQADQPQHF. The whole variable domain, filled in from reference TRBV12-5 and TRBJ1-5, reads DARVTQTPRHKVTEMGQEVTMRCQPILGHNTVFWYRQTMMQGLELLAYFRNRAPLDDSGMPKDRFSAEMPDATLATLKIQPSEPRDSAVYFCASQWGQADQPQHFGDGTRLSIL.

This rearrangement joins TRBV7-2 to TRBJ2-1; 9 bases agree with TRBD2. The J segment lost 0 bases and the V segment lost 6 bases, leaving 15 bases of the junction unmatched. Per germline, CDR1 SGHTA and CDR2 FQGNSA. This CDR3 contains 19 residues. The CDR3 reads CASRLRSSGGFNSYNEQFF. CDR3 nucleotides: TGTGCCAGCAGATTAAGATCGAGCGGGGGGTTTAACTCCTACAATGAGCAGTTCTTC.

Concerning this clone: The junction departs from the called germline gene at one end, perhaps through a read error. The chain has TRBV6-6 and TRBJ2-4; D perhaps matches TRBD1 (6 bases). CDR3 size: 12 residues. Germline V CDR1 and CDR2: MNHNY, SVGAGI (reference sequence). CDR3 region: CASSQGEGDALF. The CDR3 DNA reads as TGTGCCAGCAGTCAGGGCGAGGGGGACGCCCTTTTC.

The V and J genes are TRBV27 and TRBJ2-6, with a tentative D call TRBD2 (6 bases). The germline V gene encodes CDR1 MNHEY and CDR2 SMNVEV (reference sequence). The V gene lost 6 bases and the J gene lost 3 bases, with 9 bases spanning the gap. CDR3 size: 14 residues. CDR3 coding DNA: TGTGCCAGCAGCCCGGGGGTTGGGGCCAACGTCCTGACTTTC. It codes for CASSPGVGANVLTF. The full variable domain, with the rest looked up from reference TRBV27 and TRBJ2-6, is EAQVTQNPRYLITVTGKKLTVTCSQNMNHEYMSWYRQDPGLGLRQIYYSMNVEVTDKGDVPEGYKVSRKEKRNFPLILESPSPNQTSLYFCASSPGVGANVLTFGAGSRLTVL.

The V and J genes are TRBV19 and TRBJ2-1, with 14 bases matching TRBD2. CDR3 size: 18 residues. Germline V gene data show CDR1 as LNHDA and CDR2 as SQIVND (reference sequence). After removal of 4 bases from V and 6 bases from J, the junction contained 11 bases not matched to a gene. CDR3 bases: TGTGCCAGTAGTACTAGGCGACTAGCGGGGGGGCTAGGCAATGAGCAGTTCTTC. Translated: CASSTRRLAGGLGNEQFF.

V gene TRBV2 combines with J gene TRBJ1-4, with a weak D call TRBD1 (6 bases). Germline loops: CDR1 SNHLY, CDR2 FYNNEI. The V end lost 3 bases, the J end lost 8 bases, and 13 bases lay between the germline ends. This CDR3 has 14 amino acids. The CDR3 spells CASSENRGQEKLFF. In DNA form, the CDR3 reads TGTGCCAGCAGTGAGAATAGGGGACAAGAAAAACTGTTTTTT.

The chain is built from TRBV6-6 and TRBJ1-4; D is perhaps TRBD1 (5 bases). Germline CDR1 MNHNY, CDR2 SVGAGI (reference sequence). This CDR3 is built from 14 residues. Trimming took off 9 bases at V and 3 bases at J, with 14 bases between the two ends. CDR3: CARNRGPPNEKLFF. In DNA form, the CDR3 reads TGTGCCAGAAATAGGGGCCCCCCTAATGAAAAACTGTTTTTT.

CDR3 nucleotide sequence: TGCGCCAGCAGCCAAGAAGGGCATAATTCACCCCTCCACTTT. Translated: CASSQEGHNSPLHF. This chain connects TRBV4-3 to TRBJ1-6; D is uncertain. Germline CDR1 reads LGHNA; CDR2 reads YSLEER. The CDR3 contains 14 residues. V was cut by 0 bases and J by 5 bases, with 5 bases left in between.

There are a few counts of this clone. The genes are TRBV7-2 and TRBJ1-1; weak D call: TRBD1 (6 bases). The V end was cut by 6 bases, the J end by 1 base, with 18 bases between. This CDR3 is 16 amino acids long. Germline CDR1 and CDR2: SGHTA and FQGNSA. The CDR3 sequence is CASRRQAPAANTEAFF. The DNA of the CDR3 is TGTGCCAGCAGACGACAGGCGCCGGCTGCGAACACTGAAGCTTTCTTT. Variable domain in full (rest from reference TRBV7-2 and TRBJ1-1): GAGVSQSPSNKVTEKGKDVELRCDPISGHTALYWYRQSLGQGLEFLIYFQGNSAPDKSGLPSDRFSAERTGGSVSTLTIQRTQQEDSAVYLCASRRQAPAANTEAFFGQGTRLTVV.